Listed here is a single T cell receptor (beta chain). Its antigen remains unidentified. This record comes from a study of OX40 agonist ivuxolimab in advanced cancers. The CDR3 has 15 residues. Trimming cost V 3 bases and J 3 bases; bases outside gene matches: 7. CDR1 and CDR2 (germline): GTSNPN, SVGIG (reference sequence). Study-wide findings and caveats: Blood T cells, both CD4+ and CD8+, expanded clonally by week 6 at 0.1 to 3.0 mg/kg. Partly responding patients at 0.1-3.0 mg/kg showed some of the smallest clonal expansion.

The assay was immunoSEQ multiplex PCR, and TCRdb's table has in-frame clones only and misses some. The sample has roughly 20,000 clones, approximately 83% seen once. This specimen was CD4+ or CD8+ T cells sorted from blood, taken in a trial of the OX40 agonist ivuxolimab. This receptor was taken from an adult with an advanced solid tumor such as melanoma, head and neck, liver or kidney cancer. The rearrangement links TRBV30 to TRBJ2-7, with 11 bases identical to TRBD1. CDR3 nucleotide sequence: TGTGCCTGGAGGCGGGGGACAGGGGGAGACTACGAGCAGTACTTC. Protein sequence: CAWRRGTGGDYEQYF.